The clone carrying this T cell receptor (beta chain) was recorded once. The CDR3 is 16 amino acids. V was clipped by 4 bases and J by 4 bases; unmatched bases: 6. Germline CDR1 and CDR2: LNHDA and SQIVND (reference sequence). The entry originates in a study of blood T cell repertoires in COVID-19. Here immunoSEQ multiplex PCR was the method, and the copy in TCRdb shows in-frame clones only, minus some. Altogether about 230,000 clones are present, 70% to 85% being singletons, with the ten largest covering about 1.5%. The TCR comes from a woman between 35 and 50 years old who had recovered from COVID-19. Sequencing input: peripheral blood. The chain joins TRBV19 to TRBJ2-2; 10 nucleotides agree with TRBD1. DNA of the CDR3: TGTGCCAGTAGTACCCAGGGACAGGGGTTCACCGGGGAGCTGTTTTTT. It translates to CASSTQGQGFTGELFF.